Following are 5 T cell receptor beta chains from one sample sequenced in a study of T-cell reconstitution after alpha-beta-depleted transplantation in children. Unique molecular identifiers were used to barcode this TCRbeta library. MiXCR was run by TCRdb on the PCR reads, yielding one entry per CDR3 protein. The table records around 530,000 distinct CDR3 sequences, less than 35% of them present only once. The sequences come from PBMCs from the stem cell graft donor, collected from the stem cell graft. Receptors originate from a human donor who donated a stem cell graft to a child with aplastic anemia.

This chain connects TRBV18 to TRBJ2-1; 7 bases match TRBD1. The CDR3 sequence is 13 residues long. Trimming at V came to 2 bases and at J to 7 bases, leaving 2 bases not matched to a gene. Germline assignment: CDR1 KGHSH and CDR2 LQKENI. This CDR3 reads CASSPKQGNEQFF. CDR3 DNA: TGTGCCAGCTCACCAAAACAGGGGAATGAGCAGTTCTTC.

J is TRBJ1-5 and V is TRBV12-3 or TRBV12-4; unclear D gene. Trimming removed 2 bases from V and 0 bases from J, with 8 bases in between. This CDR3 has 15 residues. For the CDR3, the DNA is TGTGCCAGCAGTTTATGGCCAGGTAGCAATCAGCCCCAGCATTTT. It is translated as CASSLWPGSNQPQHF.

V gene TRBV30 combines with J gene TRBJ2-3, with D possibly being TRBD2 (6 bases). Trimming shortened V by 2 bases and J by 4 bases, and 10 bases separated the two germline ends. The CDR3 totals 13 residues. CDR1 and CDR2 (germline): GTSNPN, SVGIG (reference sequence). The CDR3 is CAWSPRLADTQYF. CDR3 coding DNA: TGTGCCTGGAGTCCTCGACTAGCAGATACGCAGTATTTT.

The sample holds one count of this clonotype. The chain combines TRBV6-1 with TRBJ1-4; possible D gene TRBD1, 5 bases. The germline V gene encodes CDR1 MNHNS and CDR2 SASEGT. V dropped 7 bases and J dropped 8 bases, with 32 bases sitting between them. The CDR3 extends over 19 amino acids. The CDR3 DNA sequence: TGTGCCAGCAACGGGCCGACAGCCGACCCACTCCAGGATCGAGAAAAACTGTTTTTT. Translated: CASNGPTADPLQDREKLFF.

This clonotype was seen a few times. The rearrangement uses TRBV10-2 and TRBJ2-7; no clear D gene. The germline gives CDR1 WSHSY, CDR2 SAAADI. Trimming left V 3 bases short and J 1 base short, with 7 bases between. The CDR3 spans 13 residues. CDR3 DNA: TGCGCCAGCAGTGACCGGGTATCCTACGAGCAGTACGTC. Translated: CASSDRVSYEQYV.